This T cell receptor (beta chain) was captured by sequencing in a study of molecular identifiers for immune sequencing clone quantification. In preparing bulk TCR libraries, previously described methods and listed TCR primers were used. Each CDR3 protein is one row after TCRdb ran MiXCR on the PCR reads. Among roughly 300,000 distinct CDR3 sequences, about 23% were seen once, and the ten largest hold approximately 0.74%. Investigators produced naive CD8 libraries from 20,000 to 1,000,000 sorted cells, drawing on 10%, 30% or 50% RNA. Isolation of naive CD8 T cells was achieved by sorting on a CD8+CD4-CCR7+CD45RA+ phenotype. This clonotype appeared many times. Its antigen is still unknown. The CDR3 runs 17 residues. The germline V gene has CDR1 SGHDT and CDR2 YYEEEE. Germline trimming cut 4 bases from V and 0 bases from J; bases unmatched to any gene: 7. Points from the study as a whole: Spiked-in Jurkat TCR RNA corresponding to one cell was reported as detectable against more than 750,000 naive cells.

The chain joins TRBV5-6 to TRBJ2-3; 11 bases agree with TRBD2. What was sequenced was naive CD8+ T cells from blood, with Jurkat cell RNA spiked in. The subset is: FACS-sorted CD8+CD4-CCR7+CD45RA+ naive T cells. The clonotype comes from a human donor in good health. Some libraries in this study had Jurkat cell RNA spiked in. In DNA form, the CDR3 reads TGTGCCAGCAGCAAAAGACTAGCGGGAACTAGCACAGATACGCAGTATTTT. Translation gives CASSKRLAGTSTDTQYF.